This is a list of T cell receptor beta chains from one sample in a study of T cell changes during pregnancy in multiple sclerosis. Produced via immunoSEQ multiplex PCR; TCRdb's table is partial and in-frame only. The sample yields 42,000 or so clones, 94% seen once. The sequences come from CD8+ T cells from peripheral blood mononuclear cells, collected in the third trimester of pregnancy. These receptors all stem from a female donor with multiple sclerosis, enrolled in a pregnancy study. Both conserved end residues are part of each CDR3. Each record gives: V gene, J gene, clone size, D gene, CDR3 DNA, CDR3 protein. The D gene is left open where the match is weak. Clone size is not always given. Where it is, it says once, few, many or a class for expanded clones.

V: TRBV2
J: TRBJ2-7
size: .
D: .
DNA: TGTGCCAGCAGTGGACAGCCTTCCTACGAGCAGTACTTC
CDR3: CASSGQPSYEQYF

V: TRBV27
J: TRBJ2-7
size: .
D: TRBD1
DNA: TGTGCCAGCAGTACATACAGGGGTCGGAATGACGAGCAGTACTTC
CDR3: CASSTYRGRNDEQYF

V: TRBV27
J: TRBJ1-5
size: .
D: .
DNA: TGTGCCAGCAGCCCCGTCCAGGGAAATCAGCCCCAGCATTTT
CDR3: CASSPVQGNQPQHF

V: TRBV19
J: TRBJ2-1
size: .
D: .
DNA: TGTGCCAGCCAAAAAGGGGGCGGGACCAATGAGCAGTTCTTC
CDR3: CASQKGGGTNEQFF

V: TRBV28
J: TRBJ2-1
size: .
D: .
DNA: TGTGCCAGCAGCCTGGGGCCAAGCTCCTACAATGAGCAGTTCTTC
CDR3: CASSLGPSSYNEQFF

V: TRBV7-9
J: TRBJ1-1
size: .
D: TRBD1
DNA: TGTGCCAGCAGCTCACCGGGACAGGGGGCGCAGGGTGAAGCTTTCTTT
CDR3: CASSSPGQGAQGEAFF

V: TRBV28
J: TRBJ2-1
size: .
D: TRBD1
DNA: TGTGCCAGTCAGGGGGCCGGGCAGGTTTGGGGGTTCTTC
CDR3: CASQGAGQVWGFF

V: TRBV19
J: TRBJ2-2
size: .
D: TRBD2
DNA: TGTGCCAGTAGTTGGGCTAGCGGGAGGCTGAACACCGGGGAGCTGTTTTTT
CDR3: CASSWASGRLNTGELFF

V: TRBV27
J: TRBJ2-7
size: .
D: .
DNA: TGTGCCAGCAGCTCAGGGATCTCCTACGAGCAGTACTTC
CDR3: CASSSGISYEQYF

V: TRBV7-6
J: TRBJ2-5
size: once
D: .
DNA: TGTGCCAGCAACACGGGGGGCGGGAGAGAGACCCAGTACTTC
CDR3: CASNTGGGRETQYF

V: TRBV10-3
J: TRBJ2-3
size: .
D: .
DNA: TGTGCCATCAGTGACCCAACGGGCACAGATACGCAGTATTTT
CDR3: CAISDPTGTDTQYF

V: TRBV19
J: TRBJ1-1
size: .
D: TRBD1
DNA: TGTGCCAGTACCCCCTACAGGGGGGTCCTCACTGAAGCTTTCTTT
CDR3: CASTPYRGVLTEAFF

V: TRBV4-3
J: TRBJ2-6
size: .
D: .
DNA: TGCGCCAGCAGCCAAGATTTTAGCTCTGGGGCCAACGTCCTGACTTTC
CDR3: CASSQDFSSGANVLTF

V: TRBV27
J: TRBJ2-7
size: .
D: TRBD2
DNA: TGTGCCAGCAGTTCCGTATCGGCACTAGCGAGCGAGCAGTACTTC
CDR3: CASSSVSALASEQYF

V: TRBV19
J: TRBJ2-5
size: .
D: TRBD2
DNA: TGTGCCAGTAGTACAAGGACTAGCGGGATAGAGACCCAGTACTTC
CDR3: CASSTRTSGIETQYF

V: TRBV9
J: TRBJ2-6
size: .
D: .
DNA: TGTGCCAGCAGCCCAGCGTGGTCCTCTGGGGCCAACGTCCTGACTTTC
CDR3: CASSPAWSSGANVLTF

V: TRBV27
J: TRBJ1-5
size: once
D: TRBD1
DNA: TGTGCCAGCAGTTTAGGGACAGGGGCGGATCAGCCCCAGCATTTT
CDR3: CASSLGTGADQPQHF

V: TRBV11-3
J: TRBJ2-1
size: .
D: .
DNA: TGTGCCAGCAGCTTAGCAGGCGATGAGCAGTTCTTC
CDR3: CASSLAGDEQFF